What follows are 16 T cell receptor beta chains derived from one specimen sequenced in a study of T cells in Graves' hyperthyroidism and ophthalmopathy (dated by TCRdb to between 2018 and 2021). The library was made by multiplex PCR. The instrument given in TCRdb is Illumina HiSeq 2000. The TCR beta CDR3 regions were amplified from the RNA transcripts. A first-round RT-PCR of the TCR CDR3 used the HTBI primer set with the Qiagen OneStep RT-PCR kit. TCRdb reanalyzed the raw reads on its own, using fastp at Q25 for trimming and MiXCR for clone calling, and kept in-frame beta chains. Identical CDR3 protein sequences are pooled into one entry, listed with their most common genes and DNA. The sample table records some 460,000 distinct CDR3 sequences; approximately 14% of these occur just once. The top ten clonotypes cover 13% to 15% of the sample. Sample: blood. The source of these receptors is a woman aged 18-29 years with Graves' hyperthyroidism.

There are many counts of this clonotype. The V and J genes are TRBV29-1 and TRBJ1-2; D ambiguous. In germline, CDR1 is SQVTM, CDR2 ANQGSEA. This CDR3 is 13 amino acids long. V lost 1 base and J 4 bases, leaving 10 bases between the germline ends. The CDR3 spells CSVEGRAPYGYTF. The CDR3 DNA sequence: TGCAGCGTTGAAGGCCGGGCCCCCTATGGCTACACCTTC.

In its sample, this clonotype was seen many times. The V gene is TRBV12-3 or TRBV12-4, the J gene TRBJ2-5; maybe TRBD1 (6 bases). Trimming shortened V by 5 bases and J by 5 bases, and 15 bases separated the two germline ends. The CDR3 runs 14 residues. As DNA, the CDR3 is TGTGCCAGCAGTCCGCCGGCCCAGGGGGAGACCCAGTACTTC. Its translation: CASSPPAQGETQYF.

This clonotype was detected a few times. The rearrangement links TRBV10-2 to TRBJ1-5; D call uncertain. The CDR3 runs 16 residues. CDR1 is WSHSY, CDR2 SAAADI, per germline. V shed 6 bases and J shed 2 bases, with 17 bases lying between them. CDR3 residues: CASSDHQGGGNQPQHF. CDR3 bases: TGCGCCAGCAGCGATCACCAAGGTGGGGGCAATCAGCCCCAGCATTTT.

This clonotype appeared many times. The chain employs TRBV12-3 or TRBV12-4 and TRBJ2-5, with 7 positions matching TRBD2. The CDR3 runs 16 residues. The ends lost 5 bases at V and 2 bases at J; junction bases unmatched: 11. The chain's CDR3 is CASSELGAGPQETQYF. The CDR3 DNA follows: TGTGCCAGCAGTGAACTTGGAGCGGGGCCGCAAGAGACCCAGTACTTC.

There are many counts of this clonotype. J is TRBJ2-1 and V is TRBV11-3; D perhaps matches TRBD2 (5 bases). Germline V gene lookup returns CDR1 SGHNT and CDR2 YENEEA. The CDR3 loop spans 17 amino acids. Trimming stripped 5 bases from V and 0 bases from J, with 17 bases between. The CDR3 spells CASSTETSSGSYNEQFF. CDR3 coding DNA: TGTGCCAGCAGCACAGAGACCTCAAGCGGCTCCTACAATGAGCAGTTCTTC.

This clonotype was seen only a few times. This rearrangement joins TRBV4-1 to TRBJ1-6; weak D call: TRBD1 (6 bases). Germline assignment: CDR1 MGHRA and CDR2 YSYEKL. The CDR3 sequence is 13 residues long. Trimming stripped 0 bases from V and 14 bases from J, with 11 bases between. The CDR3: CASSQEQGWSLHF. CDR3 DNA sequence: TGCGCCAGCAGCCAAGAACAGGGTTGGTCCCTCCACTTT.

This rearrangement joins TRBV24-1 to TRBJ2-1; 12 bases agree with TRBD2. This CDR3 spans 17 amino acids. The germline V gene has CDR1 KGHDR and CDR2 SFDVKD. V lost 5 bases, J lost 3 bases, and 7 bases stayed unmatched. CDR3 amino acids: CATSARTSGAYYNEQFF. The CDR3 coding sequence is TGTGCCACCAGTGCCCGGACTAGCGGGGCTTACTACAATGAGCAGTTCTTC.

This clonotype has just a few counts. The chain recombines TRBV18 with TRBJ2-1, with 10 bases lining up with TRBD2. The junction had 7 bases not matched to a gene; V was cut back by 4 bases and J by 4 bases. CDR3 length: 16 residues. The germline V gene has CDR1 KGHSH and CDR2 LQKENI. CDR3 sequence reads: CASSRSAGGIYNEQFF. Written as DNA, the CDR3 is TGTGCCAGCTCACGATCAGCGGGAGGGATTTACAATGAGCAGTTCTTC.

This clonotype came up many times. The chain carries TRBV12-3 or TRBV12-4 and TRBJ1-2, with no clear D. V lost 1 base to trimming and J lost 8 bases, with 8 bases between them. This CDR3 region has 12 residues. CDR3 sequence: CASSLGSSGYTF. CDR3 DNA: TGTGCCAGCAGTTTAGGTTCCTCCGGCTACACCTTC.

The sample holds many counts of this clonotype. The gene calls are TRBV7-9 and TRBJ1-6, with 7 positions matching TRBD1. Germline V lookup: CDR1 SEHNR, CDR2 FQNEAQ (reference sequence). V lost 1 base, J lost 7 bases, and 4 bases stayed unmatched. The CDR3 has 15 amino acids. Here the CDR3 DNA reads TGTGCCAGCAGCTTAGAAGGGACAGCCAATTCACCCCTCCACTTT. This codes for CASSLEGTANSPLHF.

This clonotype was seen repeatedly, ten times or more. The chain has TRBV7-2 and TRBJ2-1; D tentatively reads TRBD1 or TRBD2 (6 bases each). V dropped 4 bases and J dropped 10 bases, with 11 bases sitting between them. The CDR3 covers 12 residues. The germline V gene has CDR1 SGHTA and CDR2 FQGNSA. The CDR3 sequence is CASSWVGGEQFF. CDR3 coding DNA: TGTGCCAGCAGCTGGGTCGGGGGCGAGCAGTTCTTC.

This clonotype was detected a few times. The chain employs TRBV27 and TRBJ1-3; the D is unclear. The germline V and J ends were trimmed by 3 bases and 4 bases, with 10 bases remaining between them. There are 14 residues in the CDR3. Germline V gene sequence: CDR1 MNHEY, CDR2 SMNVEV (reference sequence). For the CDR3, the DNA is TGTGCCAGCAGTTTGTACCCCAGGGGAAACACCATATATTTT. It specifies CASSLYPRGNTIYF.

There are many counts of this clonotype. This chain links TRBV11-2 with TRBJ2-2; 8 bases map to TRBD2. CDR1 is SGHAT, CDR2 FQNNGV, per germline. This CDR3 region has 17 residues. V gave up 10 bases and J gave up 1 base; unmatched junction bases: 14. CDR3 residues: CATPWIRGGLNTGELFF. Here the CDR3 DNA reads TGTGCCACCCCCTGGATCCGGGGGGGCTTGAACACCGGGGAGCTGTTTTTT.

In this sample, this clonotype turned up a few times. The junction does not match germline at one end; this may be a read error. The rearrangement links TRBV6-2 or TRBV6-3 to TRBJ2-7, with 8 bases matching TRBD1. This CDR3 has 15 amino acids. CDR1 is MNHEY, CDR2 SVGEGT, per germline. CDR3 bases: TGCGCCAGCAGCCACTTTGGGACAGGTACCTACGAGCAGTACTTC. This translates into CASSHFGTGTYEQYF.

This chain connects TRBV10-3 to TRBJ2-3, with a possible D match to TRBD2 (6 bases). This CDR3 is 13 amino acids long. The germline V and J ends were trimmed by 7 bases and 3 bases, with 11 bases remaining between them. CDR1 ENHRY and CDR2 SYGVKD come from the germline V gene. CDR3 in DNA: TGTGCCATCAATGGACTAATAACAGATACGCAGTATTTT. It codes for CAINGLITDTQYF.

This clonotype appeared many times. V and J are TRBV3-2 and TRBJ1-1; the table names TRBD1, a call not compared with the DNA. TRBV3-2 is listed as a pseudogene. The CDR3 covers 15 residues. Here the CDR3 DNA reads TGTGCCAGCAGCCCTGGGGACCGGGAGCCCACTGAAGCTTTCTTT. Its protein is CASSPGDREPTEAFF.